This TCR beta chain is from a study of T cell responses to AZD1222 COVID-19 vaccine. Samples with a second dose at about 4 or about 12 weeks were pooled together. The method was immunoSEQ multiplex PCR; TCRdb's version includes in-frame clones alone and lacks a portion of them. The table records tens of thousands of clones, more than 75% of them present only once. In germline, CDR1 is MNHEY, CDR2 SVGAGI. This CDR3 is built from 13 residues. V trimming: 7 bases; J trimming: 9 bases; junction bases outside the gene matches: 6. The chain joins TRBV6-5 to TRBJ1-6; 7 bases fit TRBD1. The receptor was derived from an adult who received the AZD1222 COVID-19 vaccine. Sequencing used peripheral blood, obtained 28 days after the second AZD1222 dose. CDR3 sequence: CASTQGGVSPLHF. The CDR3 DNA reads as TGTGCCAGCACCCAGGGGGGGGTTTCACCCCTCCACTTT.